This T cell receptor beta chain was captured by sequencing in a study of identical twins. MiXCR, run by TCRdb on the 5' RACE reads, gives a single entry per CDR3 protein. This sample has around 280,000 distinct CDR3 sequences, with around 8.8% found just once. These data were likewise used in another study, on yellow fever vaccine responses in identical twins.

This clonotype was sampled from a woman under 30 in good health. The specimen sequenced was memory (CD45RO+) T cells sorted from blood.

The CDR3 bases are TGCAGTGCTACCCGGGACAGGGTATCTGAAGCTTTCTTT. Protein: CSATRDRVSEAFF. The V gene is TRBV20-1, the J gene TRBJ1-1; 9 nucleotides match TRBD1. The CDR3 runs 13 residues. Germline CDR1 DFQATT, CDR2 SNEGSKA (reference sequence). V shed 4 bases and J 6 bases; nucleotides not matched to a gene: 6.